The 26 T cell receptor beta chains below all came from one sample that was sequenced in a study of CD8+CD57+ T cells in acquired aplastic anemia. Investigators profiled TCR beta VDJ and CDR3 from genomic DNA template. TCRdb analysed the reads with MiXCR anew, one entry per CDR3 protein. This sample has about 190,000 distinct CDR3 sequences, with 55% to 70% found just once. Material for sequencing was sorted CD4+, CD8+, or CD8+CD57+ T cells (not recorded which) from PBMCs. Every receptor here comes from a human donor with severe aplastic anemia or a healthy control (not recorded which).

The chain has TRBV10-3 and TRBJ1-1, with 7 nucleotides matching TRBD1. In germline, CDR1 is ENHRY, CDR2 SYGVKD. V gave up 1 base and J gave up 4 bases; unmatched junction bases: 0. The CDR3 is 13 amino acids. In nucleotides, the CDR3 is TGTGCCATCAGTGAGTGGGACAGCACTGAAGCTTTCTTT. It specifies CAISEWDSTEAFF.

The sample holds a few counts of this clonotype. At one boundary the junction diverges from the germline segment, which might be a read error. The V call is TRBV20-1, the J call TRBJ1-2, with D possibly being TRBD1 (5 bases). The CDR3 covers 13 residues. The germline V gene has CDR1 DFQATT and CDR2 SNEGSKA (reference sequence). The CDR3 nucleotides are TGCAGTGCTAGAGATCCAGGGAGCCTAGGCTACATCTTC. Translation gives CSARDPGSLGYIF.

The table lists this clonotype with a count of one. The rearrangement links TRBV2 to TRBJ2-2, with TRBD2 as a possible D gene (5 bases). The CDR3 extends over 15 amino acids. CDR1 and CDR2 from the germline V gene are SNHLY and FYNNEI. The V end was cut by 5 bases, the J end by 5 bases, with 15 bases between. The CDR3 region is CASSPWIRETGELFF. CDR3 DNA: TGTGCCAGCAGTCCTTGGATAAGGGAGACCGGGGAGCTGTTTTTT.

This clonotype was detected only once. The junction departs from germline at one end; a sequencing error may be responsible. The chain joins TRBV5-8 to TRBJ2-7; TRBD1 matches at 7 bases. CDR3 length: 12 residues. CDR1 is SGHTS, CDR2 YDEGEE, per germline. In DNA, the CDR3 is TGTGCCAGCAGTCTTATGTTGACAGGGACCCGATTC. Its translation is CASSLMLTGTRF.

This sequence joins TRBV24-1 and TRBJ1-2; possibly TRBD1 for D (5 bases). The germline gives CDR1 KGHDR, CDR2 SFDVKD. V was pared by 3 bases and J by 6 bases, with 16 bases between. The CDR3 contains 15 residues. CDR3 protein: CATSDPLDRHDGYTF. In nucleotides, the CDR3 is TGTGCCACCAGTGATCCTCTCGACAGACACGATGGCTACACCTTC.

The chain uses TRBV7-6 and TRBJ2-1; 9 bases are a match to TRBD2. Trimming at V came to 7 bases and at J to 5 bases, leaving 6 bases not matched to a gene. This CDR3 contains 14 residues. Germline loops: CDR1 SGHVS, CDR2 FNYEAQ. The CDR3 reads CASTAGGAHNEQFF. In nucleotides, the CDR3 is TGTGCCAGCACGGCGGGGGGGGCCCACAATGAGCAGTTCTTC.

Turning to this clonotype: Given the absence of the conserved phenylalanine or tryptophan at the CDR3 end, a read error is likely. The genes are TRBV20-1 and TRBJ1-1; no clear D. Trimming removed 2 bases from V and 3 bases from J, with 4 bases in between. The germline V gene encodes CDR1 DFQATT and CDR2 SNEGSKA (reference sequence). This CDR3 comprises 11 residues. The CDR3 bases are TGCAGTGCTAGAAGGGACACTGAAGCTTTCCTT. Translation: CSARRDTEAFL.

This chain connects TRBV2 to TRBJ2-6; D possibly corresponds to TRBD2 (5 bases). CDR3 length: 15 residues. Between the trimmed V and J ends, which lost 11 bases and 4 bases, there was a span of 18 bases. Germline CDR1 SNHLY, CDR2 FYNNEI. In DNA, the CDR3 is TGTGCCGGTTCCGATCGGGGTTCCGGGGCCAACGTCCTGACTTTC. It translates to CAGSDRGSGANVLTF.

The chain combines TRBV19 with TRBJ1-6; 10 bases align to TRBD1. There are 16 residues in the CDR3. CDR1 LNHDA and CDR2 SQIVND come from the germline V gene (reference sequence). J was trimmed by 10 bases and V by 5 bases; bases with no gene match: 11. CDR3 sequence reads: CASSPIGGTGESPLHF. Written as DNA, the CDR3 is TGTGCCAGTAGTCCTATCGGGGGGACAGGGGAGTCACCCCTCCACTTT.

This clonotype was counted only a few times. The J gene is TRBJ1-6, the V gene TRBV24-1; 7 bases agree with TRBD1. V trimming: 9 bases; J trimming: 7 bases; junction bases outside the gene matches: 5. The CDR3 runs 13 residues. Germline CDR1 reads KGHDR; CDR2 reads SFDVKD. Written as DNA, the CDR3 is TGTGCCACCCAAGGACAGGTCAATTCACCCCTCCACTTT. Translating gives CATQGQVNSPLHF.

The chain has TRBV7-9 and TRBJ2-1; 9 bases are shared with TRBD1. The germline gives CDR1 SEHNR, CDR2 FQNEAQ (reference sequence). The CDR3 covers 16 residues. With V trimmed by 5 bases and J by 7 bases, 12 bases remained unmatched. In nucleotides, the CDR3 is TGTGCCAGCAGCCCAATATCCGGGACAGGGACAAATGAGCAGTTCTTC. Residues: CASSPISGTGTNEQFF. Full variable domain (remainder filled in from reference TRBV7-9 and TRBJ2-1): DTGVSQNPRHKITKRGQNVTFRCDPISEHNRLYWYRQTLGQGPEFLTYFQNEAQLEKSRLLSDRFSAERPKGSFSTLEIQRTEQGDSAMYLCASSPISGTGTNEQFFGPGTRLTVL.

The gene calls are TRBV12-3 or TRBV12-4 and TRBJ2-7, with D possibly matching TRBD2 (6 bases). The V end lost 6 bases, the J end lost 5 bases, and 23 bases lay between the germline ends. CDR3 size: 16 residues. The CDR3 bases are TGTGCCAGCAGCCCAGTGAGGACTACTGGCCTGAACGAGCAGTACTTC. This encodes CASSPVRTTGLNEQYF.

This clonotype was seen a few times. The CDR3 reads CASGSGGPTDTQYF. DNA of the CDR3: TGTGCCTCCGGGTCCGGGGGCCCCACAGATACGCAGTATTTT. The chain has TRBV12-3 or TRBV12-4 and TRBJ2-3; D possibly uses TRBD1 or TRBD2 (6 bases each). The length of the CDR3 is 14 residues. Trimming took 11 bases from V and 2 from J, leaving 17 bases between them.

Turning to this clonotype: A much larger clone sits a single nucleotide away, making a read error possible. The V and J genes are TRBV5-6 and TRBJ2-1; 11 nucleotides align to TRBD2. Germline trimming cut 5 bases from V and 8 bases from J; bases unmatched to any gene: 9. This CDR3 has 15 residues. Germline CDR1 reads SGHDT; CDR2 reads YYEEEE. The CDR3 DNA is TGTGCCAGCAGTTTTCTAGCGGGGGGCATCGATGAGCAGTTCTTC. Protein: CASSFLAGGIDEQFF.

The rearrangement uses TRBV24-1 and TRBJ2-1; TRBD2 aligns across 7 bases. Germline V gives CDR1 KGHDR, CDR2 SFDVKD. The CDR3 runs to 14 residues. V shed 1 base, J shed 9 bases, and the junction held 5 bases outside the gene matches. The CDR3 sequence is CATSDLSSGGEQFF. Here the CDR3 DNA reads TGTGCCACCAGTGATTTAAGTTCGGGGGGTGAGCAGTTCTTC.

The J gene is TRBJ1-2, the V gene TRBV20-1, with TRBD1 identical over 7 bases. The V gene end was trimmed by 0 bases and the J gene end by 5 bases; junction bases not matched to a gene: 3. The CDR3 runs 13 residues. Looked up from germline, CDR1 is DFQATT and CDR2 is SNEGSKA (reference sequence). The CDR3 reads CSAREQGGYGYTF. As DNA, the CDR3 is TGCAGTGCTAGAGAGCAGGGGGGATATGGCTACACCTTC.

This clonotype was seen only once. The V call is TRBV7-2, the J call TRBJ1-5; D might be TRBD1 (6 bases). Per the germline V gene, CDR1 is SGHTA and CDR2 is FQGNSA. V was trimmed by 5 bases and J by 1 base, leaving 15 bases between them. This CDR3 region has 16 residues. DNA for the CDR3: TGTGCCAGCAGCCCCCTGAGGGGGGCGAGCAATCAGCCCCAGCATTTT. Its translation: CASSPLRGASNQPQHF.

This chain uses TRBV7-3 with TRBJ1-1; D call uncertain. The CDR3 is 14 residues long. V shed 0 bases and J shed 11 bases, with 16 bases lying between them. Per germline, CDR1 SGHTA and CDR2 FQGTGA. CDR3 sequence: CASSLTPGPQGAFF. CDR3 nucleotides: TGTGCCAGCAGCTTAACACCGGGCCCCCAAGGTGCTTTCTTT. Full variable domain (rest looked up from reference TRBV7-3 and TRBJ1-1): GAGVSQTPSNKVTEKGKYVELRCDPISGHTALYWYRQSLGQGPEFLIYFQGTGAADDSGLPNDRFFAVRPEGSVSTLKIQRTERGDSAVYLCASSLTPGPQGAFFGQGTRLTVV.

Concerning this clonotype: It may be a read error: a sequence one base away is much more abundant. This sequence joins TRBV12-3 or TRBV12-4 and TRBJ2-1; possible D gene TRBD2, 6 bases. The CDR3 extends over 15 amino acids. CDR3 coding DNA: TGTGCCAGCAGTTTTCGGGGGAGCTCCCACAATGAGCAGTTCTTC. Translation: CASSFRGSSHNEQFF.

There are a few counts of this clonotype. One end of the junction fails to match germline, which may point to a read error. The J gene is TRBJ2-3, the V gene TRBV7-7; possibly TRBD1 or TRBD2 for D (5 bases each). The CDR3 is 15 amino acids. Per germline, CDR1 SSHAT and CDR2 FNYEAQ (reference sequence). CDR3: CASSLGTGNTDTQYF. In nucleotides, the CDR3 is TGTGCTAGCAGCTTAGGGACGGGAAACACAGATACGCAGTATTTT. The whole variable domain, remainder taken from reference TRBV7-7 and TRBJ2-3, is GAGVSQSPRYKVTKRGQDVTLRCDPISSHATLYWYQQALGQGPEFLTYFNYEAQPDKSGLPSDRFSAERPEGSISTLTIQRTEQRDSAMYRCASSLGTGNTDTQYFGPGTRLTVL.

The CDR3 protein is CASTRTGLSYEQYF. The CDR3, as DNA: TGTGCCAGTACTCGGACAGGCCTCTCCTACGAGCAGTACTTC. This sequence joins TRBV19 and TRBJ2-7; TRBD1 aligns across 7 bases. V gave up 7 bases and J gave up 0 bases; unmatched junction bases: 6. Germline CDR1 reads LNHDA; CDR2 reads SQIVND (reference sequence). The CDR3 runs 14 residues.

The rearrangement uses TRBV2 and TRBJ2-5, with D perhaps matching TRBD2 (6 bases). The V end was cut by 8 bases, the J end by 2 bases, with 9 bases between. Germline values: CDR1 SNHLY, CDR2 FYNNEI. The CDR3 is 12 residues long. The DNA for the CDR3 is TGTGCCAGCGGGAGGCAGCAAGAGACCCAGTACTTC. This sequence encodes CASGRQQETQYF.

Many counts were recorded for this clonotype. V usage is TRBV14 and J usage is TRBJ2-4; no clear D. Per the germline V gene, CDR1 is SGHDN and CDR2 is FVKESK. The CDR3 contains 13 residues. V gave up 4 bases and J gave up 0 bases, with 4 bases separating them. The CDR3 DNA follows: TGTGCCAGCAGCCGTCTAGCCAAAAACATTCAGTACTTC. Encoded protein: CASSRLAKNIQYF.

This chain joins TRBV19 and TRBJ1-1, with 7 positions matching TRBD1. This CDR3 contains 14 residues. CDR1 is LNHDA and CDR2 is SQIVND in the germline V gene (reference sequence). J was trimmed by 4 bases and V by 7 bases; bases with no gene match: 9. The CDR3: CASIREQGSTEAFF. The CDR3 bases are TGTGCCAGTATTAGGGAACAGGGGTCCACTGAAGCTTTCTTT.

The chain has TRBV6-4 and TRBJ2-6, with 7 bases fitting TRBD1. J gave up 0 bases and V 5 bases, and 4 bases lay outside the gene matches. From germline, CDR1 is MRHNA and CDR2 SNTAGT. The CDR3 loop spans 16 amino acids. The CDR3, as DNA: TGTGCCAGCAGTACCGGGACAGCCTCTGGGGCCAACGTCCTGACTTTC. The encoded protein is CASSTGTASGANVLTF.

Here the CDR3 reads CASSLVPGVKDTIYF. CDR3 bases: TGTGCCAGCAGCTTAGTCCCGGGTGTCAAAGACACCATATATTTT. The chain recombines TRBV7-6 with TRBJ1-3, with D unresolved. Trimming stripped 1 base from V and 8 bases from J, with 15 bases between. From germline, CDR1 is SGHVS and CDR2 FNYEAQ. This CDR3 spans 15 amino acids.